Presented here are 2 T cell receptor beta chains from one specimen sequenced in a study of blood T cell repertoires in COVID-19. The table came from immunoSEQ multiplex PCR; TCRdb's copy has only in-frame clones and leaves some out. The sample yields fewer than 250,000 clones, about 80% seen once. The material sequenced was peripheral blood. Receptors were obtained from a woman aged 55-70 years with COVID-19, enrolled during active disease.

The chain uses TRBV6-2 or TRBV6-3 and TRBJ1-2; no clear D. Between the trimmed V and J ends, which lost 4 bases and 3 bases, there was a span of 6 bases. The CDR3 extends over 12 amino acids. The germline gives CDR1 MNHEY, CDR2 SVGEGT. CDR3 amino acids: CASSSRHYGYTF. CDR3 nucleotides: TGTGCCAGCAGTTCCAGGCACTATGGCTACACCTTC.

The V and J genes are TRBV28 and TRBJ2-5; possibly TRBD1 for D (6 bases). Germline V CDR1 and CDR2: MDHEN, SYDVKM. The CDR3 runs to 15 residues. V was shortened by 1 base and J by 5 bases, with 14 bases between the two germline ends. The DNA for the CDR3 is TGTGCCAGCAGTTTATCGGGTCTGAGGGGGGAGACCCAGTACTTC. This gives the protein CASSLSGLRGETQYF.